This T cell receptor beta chain was sequenced for a study of Graves' ophthalmopathy and Graves' hyperthyroidism. General study results and limits: A majority of expanded thyroid clonotypes exceeding 0.001 frequency were likewise present in blood.

Germline V gives CDR1 DFQATT, CDR2 SNEGSKA (reference sequence). The CDR3 consists of 16 residues. V lost 3 bases and J lost 6, with 21 bases in between. This clonotype was recorded a few times. Its antigen is unknown. Reliance was placed on clinical symptoms, serum thyroxine, TRAb, thyroid ultrasound and orbital computed tomography for diagnosis. RNA transcripts yielded amplified TCR beta CDR3 regions. RT-PCR was first run with HTBI primers, then multiplex PCR in a second round. TCRdb redid the calling of the multiplex PCR reads with MiXCR, one entry per CDR3 protein. The table includes 600,000 to 950,000 distinct CDR3 sequences, approximately 40% detected once.

The TCR comes from an adult man with Graves' ophthalmopathy. The gene calls are TRBV20-1 and TRBJ1-5, with a possible D match to TRBD1 (6 bases). The sequenced sample was peripheral blood. For the CDR3, the DNA is TGCAGTGCTAGCATCAACGGGGGCTCATGGCGTCAGCCCCAGCATTTT. Amino acids: CSASINGGSWRQPQHF.